This T cell receptor beta chain came from a study of blood T cells in healthy people across ages. After removal of 6 bases from V and 5 bases from J, the junction contained 12 bases not matched to a gene. The CDR3 length is 16 residues. Germline V lookup: CDR1 MDHEN, CDR2 SYDVKM. PCR was performed a second time for about 7 to 11 cycles using a sample-barcoded 5' primer and a J-beta primer mix. MiXCR, applied by TCRdb to the 5' RACE reads, yields one record per CDR3 protein. This table holds fewer than 700,000 distinct CDR3 sequences, around two fifths found once. About 10 milliliters of peripheral blood were drawn from each donor into EDTA-treated tubes. The sample holds a few counts of this clonotype. Antigen specificity is unknown. Broader study findings: A roughly linear fall in TCR beta diversity per million T cells was seen with increasing age.

The clonotype originates from an elderly man in good health. V usage is TRBV28 and J usage is TRBJ2-1; 8 bases agree with TRBD2. The sequenced sample was blood. CDR3: CASSPVTGSGDNEQFF. The DNA for the CDR3 is TGTGCCAGCAGCCCCGTCACAGGTAGCGGGGACAATGAGCAGTTCTTC.